This TCR beta chain was observed in a study of immune evolution from preneoplasia to lung adenocarcinoma. CDR1 is LNHNV and CDR2 is YYDKDF in the germline V gene (reference sequence). The V gene lost 5 bases and the J gene lost 8 bases, with 11 bases spanning the gap. The CDR3 totals 12 residues. The assay was immunoSEQ multiplex PCR, and TCRdb's table has in-frame clones only and misses some. The table includes approximately 5,000 clones, around three quarters detected once. The source is a person between 60 and 80 years old with lung adenocarcinoma. This chain links TRBV15 with TRBJ2-3; D is unresolved. Sequencing was performed on FFPE lung adenocarcinoma in situ tissue. CDR3 DNA sequence: TGTGCCACCAGCGTAGGGTTGGGTACGCAGTATTTT. Its protein is CATSVGLGTQYF.